The next 21 T cell receptor beta chains were all read from a single sample in a study of Ad26.COV2.S vaccination and SARS-CoV-2 variants. Treatment here: some 19 received Ad26.COV2.S at low or high dose, single or two shots; 5 received placebo; per-sample allocation not given. Vaccine and placebo recipients were sampled on day 63 after the first injection. TCRdb keeps only in-frame clones here, not all; method: immunoSEQ multiplex PCR. This sample has about 350,000 clones; 80% to 90% occur once, and the top ten carry about 10%. The sequencing used peripheral blood, collected in a trial of Ad26.COV2.S vaccine versus placebo. These receptors were taken from a person aged 18 to 65 who received the Ad26.COV2.S COVID-19 vaccine or a placebo.

V gene TRBV9 combines with J gene TRBJ2-2; TRBD1 matches at 8 bases. The germline gives CDR1 SGDLS, CDR2 YYNGEE. The CDR3 is made up of 16 amino acids. Trimming cost V 4 bases and J 0 bases; bases outside gene matches: 5. The CDR3, as DNA: TGTGCCAGCAGCCCCCTACAGGGGGCGAACACCGGGGAGCTGTTTTTT. Amino acids: CASSPLQGANTGELFF.

This clone occurred once. V usage is TRBV7-9 and J usage is TRBJ2-1; the match to TRBD2 covers 11 bases. Trimming at V came to 5 bases and at J to 8 bases, leaving 14 bases not matched to a gene. The CDR3 runs to 17 residues. CDR1 is SEHNR, CDR2 FQNEAQ, per germline (reference sequence). In DNA form, the CDR3 reads TGTGCCAGCAGCCGCGATAGCGGGGGGGCCATATGGGATGAGCAGTTCTTC. This encodes CASSRDSGGAIWDEQFF. Full variable domain (missing parts from reference TRBV7-9 and TRBJ2-1): DTGVSQNPRHKITKRGQNVTFRCDPISEHNRLYWYRQTLGQGPEFLTYFQNEAQLEKSRLLSDRFSAERPKGSFSTLEIQRTEQGDSAMYLCASSRDSGGAIWDEQFFGPGTRLTVL.

V gene TRBV5-4 combines with J gene TRBJ1-1; the D gene is possibly TRBD1 (5 bases). Germline loops: CDR1 SGHNT, CDR2 YYREEE (reference sequence). The CDR3 length is 15 residues. The V gene lost 3 bases and the J gene lost 5 bases, with 17 bases spanning the gap. CDR3 in DNA: TGTGCCAGCAGCTCGTCCCAGGGAGGATGGACTGAAGCTTTCTTT. Its translation: CASSSSQGGWTEAFF.

The chain carries TRBV3-1 (or the pseudogene TRBV3-2) and TRBJ1-2; 10 bases are a match to TRBD1. V lost 5 bases, J lost 4 bases, and 4 bases stayed unmatched. There are 14 residues in the CDR3. Per germline, CDR1 LGHDT and CDR2 YNNKEL (reference sequence). CDR3 sequence (DNA): TGTGCCAGCAGCTACCGGGACAGGGGCTATGGCTACACCTTC. This gives the protein CASSYRDRGYGYTF.

The chain uses TRBV30 and TRBJ2-7; D might be TRBD2 (6 bases). This CDR3 has 13 residues. V was pared by 4 bases and J by 2 bases, with 12 bases between. Looked up from germline, CDR1 is GTSNPN and CDR2 is SVGIG (reference sequence). DNA of the CDR3: TGTGCCTGGAAATGGTCGGGGGCCTACGAGCAGTACTTC. It is translated as CAWKWSGAYEQYF.

The chain carries TRBV2 and TRBJ1-2, with 7 bases aligning to TRBD1. CDR3 length equals 15 residues. Unmatched junction bases numbered 11, after V lost 6 bases and J lost 4 bases. Germline values: CDR1 SNHLY, CDR2 FYNNEI. The CDR3 loop is CASSAIGTVPYGYTF. CDR3 nucleotide sequence: TGTGCCAGCAGCGCTATCGGGACAGTTCCCTATGGCTACACCTTC. The complete variable domain, with remaining parts taken from reference TRBV2 and TRBJ1-2, reads EPEVTQTPSHQVTQMGQEVILRCVPISNHLYFYWYRQILGQKVEFLVSFYNNEISEKSEIFDDQFSVERPDGSNFTLKIRSTKLEDSAMYFCASSAIGTVPYGYTFGSGTRLTVV.

The genes are TRBV28 and TRBJ1-3, with a weak D call TRBD1 (6 bases). Trimming removed 6 bases at V and 0 bases at J, with 15 bases between. The germline CDR1 and CDR2 sequences are MDHEN and SYDVKM. This CDR3 spans 16 amino acids. CDR3 DNA sequence: TGTGCCAGCAGCGAGGGGGGCACTCACTCTGGAAACACCATATATTTT. Translating gives CASSEGGTHSGNTIYF.

The chain is built from TRBV4-1 and TRBJ1-1; D remains ambiguous. CDR3 length equals 12 residues. Trimming shortened V by 5 bases and J by 3 bases, and 7 bases separated the two germline ends. CDR1 MGHRA and CDR2 YSYEKL come from the germline V gene. The CDR3 region has the DNA TGCGCCAGCAGCTTAGGCTACACTGAAGCTTTCTTT. Encoded protein: CASSLGYTEAFF.

The chain joins TRBV19 to TRBJ2-1; D uncertain. V was trimmed by 5 bases and J by 1 base, leaving 12 bases between them. The CDR3 extends over 15 amino acids. From germline, CDR1 is LNHDA and CDR2 SQIVND (reference sequence). Written as DNA, the CDR3 is TGTGCCAGTAGTCTTGTGCCCGGGTCCTACAATGAGCAGTTCTTC. Residues: CASSLVPGSYNEQFF.

The rearrangement uses TRBV5-1 and TRBJ2-7; 9 nucleotides match TRBD1. The CDR3 runs 15 residues. The V segment lost 0 bases and the J segment 7 bases; nucleotides outside the gene matches: 8. The germline gives CDR1 SGHRS, CDR2 YFSETQ. The CDR3 loop reads CASSLGGQGLGEQYF. The CDR3 bases are TGCGCCAGCAGCTTGGGGGGACAGGGCCTCGGAGAGCAGTACTTC.

The V gene is TRBV4-1, the J gene TRBJ2-1; a weak D match, TRBD2 (5 bases). The CDR3 length is 15 residues. Between the trimmed V and J ends, which lost 3 bases and 5 bases, there was a span of 14 bases. Per germline, CDR1 MGHRA and CDR2 YSYEKL. In nucleotides, the CDR3 is TGCGCCAGCAGCCACTATAGCGTTAAGAACAATGAGCAGTTCTTC. Protein sequence: CASSHYSVKNNEQFF.

This chain links TRBV27 with TRBJ2-7; 11 positions match TRBD2. CDR3 size: 16 residues. V lost 5 bases to trimming and J lost 7 bases; unmatched junction nucleotides: 13. CDR1 is MNHEY, CDR2 SMNVEV, per germline (reference sequence). The CDR3 DNA reads as TGTGCCAGCAGTCTCCTAACTAGCGGGAGTGCCAGGGAGCAGTACTTC. The encoded protein is CASSLLTSGSAREQYF.

V is TRBV5-1 and J is TRBJ1-1; TRBD1 is a possible D gene (5 bases). The germline V gene has CDR1 SGHRS and CDR2 YFSETQ. The length of the CDR3 is 17 residues. V was trimmed by 0 bases and J by 4 bases, leaving 19 bases between them. CDR3 in DNA: TGCGCCAGCAGCTTGGCCCAGGGTCGGGACGAGGGCACTGAAGCTTTCTTT. It translates to CASSLAQGRDEGTEAFF. Looking up the rest from reference TRBV5-1 and TRBJ1-1 gives the full variable domain: KAGVTQTPRYLIKTRGQQVTLSCSPISGHRSVSWYQQTPGQGLQFLFEYFSETQRNKGNFPGRFSGRQFSNSRSEMNVSTLELGDSALYLCASSLAQGRDEGTEAFFGQGTRLTVV.

The V call is TRBV19, the J call TRBJ2-2, with TRBD2 as a possible D gene (7 bases). The CDR3 is 16 amino acids. V dropped 5 bases and J dropped 4 bases, with 17 bases sitting between them. The germline V gene encodes CDR1 LNHDA and CDR2 SQIVND (reference sequence). CDR3 in amino acids: CASSGGGSSGTGELFF. The CDR3 DNA sequence: TGTGCCAGTAGTGGGGGCGGGAGTTCGGGCACCGGGGAGCTGTTTTTT.

The CDR3 protein is CASSLRGETQYF. DNA of the CDR3: TGTGCCAGCAGTCTGCGGGGCGAGACCCAGTACTTC. The gene calls are TRBV6-2 or TRBV6-3 and TRBJ2-5; weak D call: TRBD2 (6 bases). V lost 5 bases and J lost 5, with 9 bases in between. The CDR3 spans 12 residues. Germline values: CDR1 MNHEY, CDR2 SVGEGT.

The chain couples TRBV6-2 or TRBV6-3 to TRBJ2-7; unclear D gene. Trimming took off 2 bases at V and 4 bases at J, with 12 bases between the two ends. The germline V gene has CDR1 MNHEY and CDR2 SVGEGT. This CDR3 spans 14 amino acids. The CDR3 region has the DNA TGTGCCAGCAGTTACAGGGCCTCTTTATACGAGCAGTACTTC. This encodes CASSYRASLYEQYF.

V usage is TRBV27 and J usage is TRBJ2-3, with D maybe TRBD2 (7 bases). Trimming shortened V by 3 bases and J by 5 bases, and 12 bases separated the two germline ends. Germline-derived CDR1 and CDR2 are MNHEY and SMNVEV (reference sequence). The CDR3 is 14 amino acids. DNA for the CDR3: TGTGCCAGCAGTTTTGGGGGGGCAATAGATACGCAGTATTTT. This sequence encodes CASSFGGAIDTQYF.

The chain links TRBV6-5 to TRBJ1-1, with D uncertain. Germline V lookup: CDR1 MNHEY, CDR2 SVGAGI. Trimming removed 5 bases at V and 10 bases at J, with 11 bases between. CDR3 length: 11 amino acids. The CDR3 is CASSSRRGAFF. CDR3 bases: TGTGCCAGCAGTAGTCGTCGGGGAGCTTTCTTT.

A single count supports this clone. The chain is built from TRBV4-3 and TRBJ2-1; D may be TRBD2 (6 bases). The CDR3 extends over 12 amino acids. Deletions cut 4 bases from V and 7 bases from J, with 8 bases between. Germline CDR1 LGHNA, CDR2 YSLEER. CDR3 in amino acids: CASSPGGNEQFF. In nucleotides, the CDR3 is TGCGCCAGCAGCCCCGGGGGTAATGAGCAGTTCTTC.

This clone was observed a single time. The chain links TRBV6-2 or TRBV6-3 to TRBJ1-2, with D perhaps matching TRBD1 (5 bases). V was trimmed by 3 bases and J by 6 bases, leaving 11 bases between them. This CDR3 is 13 amino acids long. Germline CDR1 reads MNHEY; CDR2 reads SVGEGT. The DNA for the CDR3 is TGTGCCAGCAGTTATCGGACAATCCATGGCTACACCTTC. Encoded protein: CASSYRTIHGYTF.

The gene calls are TRBV9 and TRBJ1-2; D is unresolved. Germline V gene lookup returns CDR1 SGDLS and CDR2 YYNGEE. The CDR3 contains 12 residues. V dropped 1 base and J dropped 8 bases, with 9 bases sitting between them. CDR3 sequence: CASSVTTHGYTF. In DNA, the CDR3 is TGTGCCAGCAGCGTAACGACCCACGGCTACACCTTC. Drawing the rest from reference TRBV9 and TRBJ1-2, the complete variable domain is DSGVTQTPKHLITATGQRVTLRCSPRSGDLSVYWYQQSLDQGLQFLIQYYNGEERAKGNILERFSAQQFPDLHSELNLSSLELGDSALYFCASSVTTHGYTFGSGTRLTVV.